The rows below give T cell receptor beta chains drawn from one sample of a study of metastatic and nonmetastatic thyroid tumors. Using MiXCR, TCRdb reanalyzed the PCR reads. Here the sample spans tens of thousands of clones, approximately 19% being singletons. Input material: blood. Receptors originate from a female donor with papillary thyroid cancer or a benign thyroid nodule (not recorded which). Some clones in this sample may be carry-over from other donors' samples. CDR3s include the opening cysteine and the closing phenylalanine or tryptophan. Each record gives: D gene, J gene, V gene, clone size, CDR3 protein, CDR3 DNA. A D gene is named only where the DNA matches it firmly. Clone size is given for some rows only: seen once, a few or many times, or a class if the clone is expanded.

- TRBJ2-2 TRBV12-3/TRBV12-4 few CASSRTTGELFF TGTGCCAGCAGCCGCACCACCGGGGAGCTGTTTTTT
- TRBJ1-4 TRBV6-9 few CASSNTGKLFF TGTGCCAGCAGTAATACTGGAAAACTGTTTTTT
TRBD2 TRBJ2-3 TRBV7-9 - CASSFSGSTDTQYF TGTGCCAGCAGCTTTAGCGGGAGCACAGATACGCAGTATTTT
TRBD1 TRBJ2-7 TRBV18 many CASSPRTGHYEQYF TGTGCCAGCTCACCTCGGACAGGCCACTACGAGCAGTACTTC
- TRBJ2-5 TRBV2 many CASSEGETQYF TGTGCCAGCAGTGAAGGGGAGACCCAGTACTTC
- TRBJ1-5 TRBV19 many CASSVTAGSNQPQHF TGTGCCAGTAGTGTGACGGCAGGAAGCAATCAGCCCCAGCATTTT
- TRBJ1-6 TRBV5-8 many CASSRGESDNSPLHF TGTGCCAGCAGCCGGGGGGAATCCGATAATTCACCCCTCCACTTT
- TRBJ1-2 TRBV30 - CAWGDFGYTF TGTGCCTGGGGGGACTTTGGCTACACCTTC
- TRBJ1-1 TRBV6-2/TRBV6-3 few CASSYFDFPTGPTEAFF TGTGCCAGCAGTTATTTCGACTTTCCGACAGGACCCACTGAAGCTTTCTTT
TRBD1 TRBJ1-2 TRBV7-9 many CASSDRVYGYTF TGTGCCAGCAGCGACAGGGTATATGGCTACACCTTC
- TRBJ2-1 TRBV4-3 - CASSQRQVSYNEQFF TGCGCCAGCAGCCAAAGACAGGTATCCTACAATGAGCAGTTCTTC
TRBD1 TRBJ2-5 TRBV5-1 - CASSETGGGETQYF TGCGCCAGCAGCGAAACAGGGGGTGGGGAGACCCAGTACTTC
TRBD1 TRBJ1-2 TRBV19 few CASIPYPDRGAGYTF TGTGCCAGTATCCCCTACCCGGACAGGGGAGCTGGCTACACCTTC
- TRBJ2-2 TRBV4-2 many CASSNPDRQAGELFF TGTGCCAGCAGCAACCCAGATAGACAGGCCGGGGAGCTGTTTTTT
TRBD1 TRBJ1-5 TRBV7-8 - CASSSSDRGRNQPQHF TGTGCCAGCAGCTCCTCGGACAGGGGAAGGAATCAGCCCCAGCATTTT
TRBD1 TRBJ1-4 TRBV7-2 many CASSSDRGDEKLFF TGTGCCAGCAGCTCGGACAGGGGGGATGAAAAACTGTTTTTT
- TRBJ1-1 TRBV29-1 many CSADRGWDKGGAFF TGCAGCGCTGACCGAGGGTGGGACAAAGGGGGAGCTTTCTTT
- TRBJ1-3 TRBV18 - CASSPTSGNTIYF TGTGCCAGCTCACCAACCTCTGGAAACACCATATATTTT
TRBD1 TRBJ1-1 TRBV19 many CASSIPYRQGANTEAFF TGTGCCAGTAGTATACCTTATAGACAGGGCGCGAACACTGAAGCTTTCTTT
TRBD1 TRBJ2-7 TRBV12-3/TRBV12-4 medium-sized CASRAGQGTSYEQYF TGTGCCAGCAGGGCGGGACAGGGAACCTCCTACGAGCAGTACTTC
TRBD1 TRBJ1-2 TRBV27 many CASSPGGGPYGYTF TGTGCCAGCTCACCCGGAGGGGGCCCCTATGGCTACACCTTC
- TRBJ2-5 TRBV2 few CASSEWRGETQYF TGTGCCAGCAGTGAGTGGCGGGGAGAGACCCAGTACTTC
- TRBJ1-5 TRBV19 medium-sized CASSIVPGQPQHF TGTGCCAGTAGTATAGTTCCTGGACAGCCCCAGCATTTT
TRBD1 TRBJ2-7 TRBV20-1 - CSASPGQGGKYEQYF TGCAGTGCTAGTCCGGGACAGGGGGGCAAGTACGAGCAGTACTTC
- TRBJ2-7 TRBV5-4 - CASSFGALSYEQYF TGTGCCAGCAGCTTCGGGGCATTGTCGTACGAGCAGTACTTC
- TRBJ1-5 TRBV5-1 many CASSLVPGRAAQPQHF TGCGCCAGCAGCTTGGTGCCAGGGAGGGCGGCTCAGCCCCAGCATTTT
- TRBJ2-7 TRBV6-5 medium-sized CASSYLFDEQYF TGTGCCAGCAGTTACCTCTTTGACGAGCAGTACTTC
- TRBJ2-5 TRBV7-2 many CASSSQETQYF TGTGCCAGCAGCTCACAAGAGACCCAGTACTTC
- TRBJ2-7 TRBV6-5 medium-sized CASSYGSTGSYEQYF TGTGCCAGCAGTTACGGGTCCACAGGGTCTTACGAGCAGTACTTC